The rows below give T cell receptor beta chains drawn from one sample of a study of T cells in Graves' hyperthyroidism and ophthalmopathy. TCRdb re-called the multiplex PCR reads through MiXCR, storing one row per CDR3 protein. The sample contains about 560,000 distinct CDR3 sequences, about a sixth of which appear only once. Source material: blood. The source is a woman between 18 and 30 years old with Graves' hyperthyroidism. The CDR3 runs from the conserved cysteine through the conserved F or W. Each record gives: clone size, J gene, V gene, D gene, CDR3 protein, CDR3 DNA. D genes are given only for firm matches. Only part of the rows carry a size: once, few, many, or a class if the clone is expanded.

size: once
J: TRBJ2-3
V: TRBV12-3/TRBV12-4
D: TRBD2
CDR3: CASSLQIAGSTDTQYF
DNA: TGTGCCAGCAGCCTTCAAATAGCGGGAAGCACAGATACGCAGTATTTT

size: -
J: TRBJ1-5
V: TRBV15
D: -
CDR3: CATSRDPQGNQPQHF
DNA: TGTGCCACCAGCAGAGATCCCCAGGGGAACCAGCCCCAGCATTTT

size: -
J: TRBJ2-1
V: TRBV5-6
D: TRBD1
CDR3: CASRPGTGVYYLAGRSYNEQFF
DNA: TGTGCCAGCAGGCCCGGGACAGGGGTCTACTACCTAGCGGGCCGCTCCTACAATGAGCAGTTCTTC

size: few
J: TRBJ2-7
V: TRBV10-3
D: TRBD2
CDR3: CASGPSGNDHEQYF
DNA: TGTGCCTCGGGGCCTAGCGGGAATGACCACGAGCAGTACTTC

size: -
J: TRBJ2-3
V: TRBV18
D: TRBD2
CDR3: CASSASGSSDTQYF
DNA: TGTGCCAGCTCAGCTAGCGGGAGTTCGGATACGCAGTATTTT

size: many
J: TRBJ2-7
V: TRBV2
D: -
CDR3: CASSVRYKYEQYF
DNA: TGTGCCAGCAGTGTTCGATATAAATACGAGCAGTACTTC

size: -
J: TRBJ2-1
V: TRBV7-9
D: TRBD2
CDR3: CASSLGLLGGRAGNEQFF
DNA: TGTGCCAGCAGCTTAGGGTTACTTGGCGGGAGGGCCGGCAATGAGCAGTTCTTC

size: many
J: TRBJ2-5
V: TRBV7-8
D: -
CDR3: CASSLDPGRRETQYF
DNA: TGTGCCAGCAGCTTAGATCCGGGGCGGAGAGAGACCCAGTACTTC

size: -
J: TRBJ2-7
V: TRBV3-1
D: -
CDR3: CASSQGGAEQYF
DNA: TGTGCCAGCAGCCAAGGAGGGGCGGAACAGTACTTC

size: few
J: TRBJ2-7
V: TRBV7-8
D: -
CDR3: CASREDYEQYF
DNA: TGTGCCAGCAGGGAGGACTACGAGCAGTACTTC

size: -
J: TRBJ2-2
V: TRBV5-4
D: -
CDR3: CASSLVSNTGELFF
DNA: TGTGCCAGCAGCTTGGTCTCGAACACCGGGGAGCTGTTTTTT

size: -
J: TRBJ2-7
V: TRBV7-8
D: -
CDR3: CASSTPPWSRGTYEQYF
DNA: TGTGCCAGCAGCACACCTCCCTGGAGCCGAGGGACCTACGAGCAGTACTTC

size: many
J: TRBJ2-7
V: TRBV2
D: -
CDR3: CASSDGQSYEQYF
DNA: TGTGCCAGCAGTGATGGACAGTCCTACGAGCAGTACTTC

size: many
J: TRBJ2-7
V: TRBV28
D: -
CDR3: CASSSETHTYEQYF
DNA: TGTGCCAGCAGTTCCGAGACTCATACCTACGAGCAGTACTTC

size: few
J: TRBJ2-5
V: TRBV15
D: TRBD1
CDR3: CATSRVGTAEETQYF
DNA: TGTGCCACCAGCAGAGTAGGGACAGCCGAAGAGACCCAGTACTTC

size: once
J: TRBJ2-3
V: TRBV19
D: -
CDR3: CASSIGLALDTQYF
DNA: TGTGCCAGTAGTATCGGGCTAGCGTTGGATACGCAGTATTTT

size: few
J: TRBJ1-4
V: TRBV11-3
D: -
CDR3: CASSGEWEKLFF
DNA: TGTGCCAGCAGCGGAGAGTGGGAAAAACTGTTTTTT

size: many
J: TRBJ2-3
V: TRBV11-2
D: TRBD1
CDR3: CASSLLPGGMDTQYF
DNA: TGTGCCAGCAGCTTACTTCCAGGGGGCATGGATACGCAGTATTTT

size: few
J: TRBJ1-2
V: TRBV15
D: -
CDR3: CATSRDQALGGYTF
DNA: TGTGCCACCAGCAGAGACCAAGCCTTGGGGGGCTACACCTTC

size: many
J: TRBJ2-3
V: TRBV3-1
D: TRBD2
CDR3: CASSRTSGTDTQYF
DNA: TGTGCCAGCAGCCGGACTAGCGGTACAGATACGCAGTATTTT

size: -
J: TRBJ2-4
V: TRBV30
D: -
CDR3: CAWGDTENIQYF
DNA: TGTGCCTGGGGAGACACAGAAAACATTCAGTACTTC

size: once
J: TRBJ2-7
V: TRBV19
D: TRBD1
CDR3: CASSIMTGTYEQYF
DNA: TGTGCCAGTAGTATCATGACAGGGACCTACGAGCAGTACTTC

size: many
J: TRBJ2-1
V: TRBV29-1
D: -
CDR3: CSVEVRGNEQFF
DNA: TGCAGCGTTGAAGTTCGCGGAAATGAGCAGTTCTTC

size: -
J: TRBJ1-3
V: TRBV7-2
D: -
CDR3: CASSSTQNRFSGNTTYF
DNA: TGTGCCAGCAGCTCCACCCAGAACCGTTTCTCTGGAAACACCACATATTTT

size: -
J: TRBJ2-3
V: TRBV6-1
D: TRBD2
CDR3: CASSGGGSSDTQYF
DNA: TGTGCCAGCAGCGGTGGCGGGAGCTCAGATACGCAGTATTTT

size: -
J: TRBJ2-5
V: TRBV19
D: -
CDR3: CASSIDGGTHQETQYF
DNA: TGTGCCAGTAGTATAGATGGGGGAACCCACCAAGAGACCCAGTACTTC

size: -
J: TRBJ2-7
V: TRBV29-1
D: -
CDR3: CSARGAGMGYEQYF
DNA: TGCAGCGCCCGAGGGGCAGGGATGGGGTACGAGCAGTACTTC

size: few
J: TRBJ2-5
V: TRBV12-3/TRBV12-4
D: -
CDR3: CASSFGLGPETQYF
DNA: TGTGCCAGCAGCTTTGGACTGGGTCCGGAGACCCAGTACTTC

size: -
J: TRBJ1-1
V: TRBV19
D: -
CDR3: CASTRNRGGNAEAFF
DNA: TGTGCCAGTACCCGAAATAGGGGGGGGAATGCTGAAGCTTTCTTT

size: many
J: TRBJ2-1
V: TRBV28
D: TRBD2
CDR3: CASSGTSGSSHNEQFF
DNA: TGTGCCAGCAGTGGGACTAGCGGGAGTAGTCACAATGAGCAGTTCTTC

size: many
J: TRBJ2-7
V: TRBV12-3/TRBV12-4
D: TRBD1
CDR3: CASTSRDRAHEQYF
DNA: TGTGCCAGCACCTCCCGGGACAGGGCACACGAGCAGTACTTC

size: -
J: TRBJ2-5
V: TRBV6-5
D: -
CDR3: CASSYFGGNAGETQYF
DNA: TGTGCCAGCAGTTACTTCGGCGGAAATGCGGGAGAGACCCAGTACTTC

size: few
J: TRBJ2-5
V: TRBV7-6
D: TRBD2
CDR3: CASSLRLAGGNQETQYF
DNA: TGTGCCAGCAGCTTAAGACTAGCGGGGGGGAACCAAGAGACCCAGTACTTC

size: -
J: TRBJ2-1
V: TRBV10-1
D: TRBD1
CDR3: CASSESDRDEQFF
DNA: TGCGCCAGCAGTGAGTCGGACAGGGACGAGCAGTTCTTC

size: many
J: TRBJ2-3
V: TRBV7-8
D: -
CDR3: CASSLSGSGTDTQYF
DNA: TGTGCCAGCAGCTTATCCGGTAGCGGCACAGATACGCAGTATTTT

size: -
J: TRBJ2-3
V: TRBV7-2
D: TRBD2
CDR3: CASSLGASGNSDTQYF
DNA: TGTGCCAGCAGCTTAGGGGCTAGCGGGAACTCAGATACGCAGTATTTT

size: few
J: TRBJ1-1
V: TRBV7-9
D: -
CDR3: CASSLDGMANTEAFF
DNA: TGTGCCAGCAGCTTAGATGGGATGGCGAACACTGAAGCTTTCTTT

size: -
J: TRBJ2-7
V: TRBV5-1
D: -
CDR3: CASSLIRGGEQYF
DNA: TGCGCCAGCAGCTTGATCCGGGGAGGCGAGCAGTACTTC

size: few
J: TRBJ1-3
V: TRBV12-3/TRBV12-4
D: TRBD1
CDR3: CASSGGTDGSGNTIYF
DNA: TGTGCCAGCAGCGGCGGGACAGATGGCTCTGGAAACACCATATATTTT

size: -
J: TRBJ2-2
V: TRBV12-3/TRBV12-4
D: TRBD2
CDR3: CASTPSGGSGELFF
DNA: TGTGCCAGCACCCCTAGCGGGGGGTCCGGGGAGCTGTTTTTT

size: -
J: TRBJ2-4
V: TRBV27
D: TRBD1
CDR3: CASSLTEGAGNIQYF
DNA: TGTGCCAGCAGTTTAACTGAGGGGGCAGGAAACATTCAGTACTTC